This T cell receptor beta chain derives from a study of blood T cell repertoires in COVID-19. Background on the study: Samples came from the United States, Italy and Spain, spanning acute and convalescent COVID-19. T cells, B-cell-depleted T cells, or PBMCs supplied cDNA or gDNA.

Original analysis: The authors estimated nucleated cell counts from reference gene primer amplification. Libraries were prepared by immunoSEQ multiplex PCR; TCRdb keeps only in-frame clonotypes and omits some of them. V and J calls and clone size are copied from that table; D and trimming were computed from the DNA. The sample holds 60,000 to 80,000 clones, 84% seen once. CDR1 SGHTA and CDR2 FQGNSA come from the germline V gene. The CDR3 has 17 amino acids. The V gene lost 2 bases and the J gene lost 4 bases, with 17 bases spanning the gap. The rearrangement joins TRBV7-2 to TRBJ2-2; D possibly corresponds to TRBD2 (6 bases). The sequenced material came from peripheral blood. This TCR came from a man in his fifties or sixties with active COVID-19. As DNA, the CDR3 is TGTGCCAGCAGCTTATCGGGTGGAGGGAGTGGCACCGGGGAGCTGTTTTTT. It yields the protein CASSLSGGGSGTGELFF.